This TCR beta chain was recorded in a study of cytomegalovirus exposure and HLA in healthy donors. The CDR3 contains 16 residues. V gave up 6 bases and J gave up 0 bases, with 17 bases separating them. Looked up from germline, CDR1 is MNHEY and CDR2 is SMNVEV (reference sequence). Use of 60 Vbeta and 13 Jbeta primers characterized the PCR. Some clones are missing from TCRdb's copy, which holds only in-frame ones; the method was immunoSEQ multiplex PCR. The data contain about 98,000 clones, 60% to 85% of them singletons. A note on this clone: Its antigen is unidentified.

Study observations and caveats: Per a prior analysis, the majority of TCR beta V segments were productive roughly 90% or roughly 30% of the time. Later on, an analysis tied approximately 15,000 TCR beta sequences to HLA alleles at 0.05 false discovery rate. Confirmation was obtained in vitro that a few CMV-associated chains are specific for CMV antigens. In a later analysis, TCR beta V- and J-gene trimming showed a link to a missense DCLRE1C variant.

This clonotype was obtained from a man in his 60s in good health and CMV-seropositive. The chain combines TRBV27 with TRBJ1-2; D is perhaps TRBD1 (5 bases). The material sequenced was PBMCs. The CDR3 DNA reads TGTGCCAGCAGCCTCTCTGGGGGGAGTTCTAACTATGGCTACACCTTC. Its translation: CASSLSGGSSNYGYTF.